The rows below give T cell receptor beta chains drawn from one sample of a study of CD4 T cells in relation to SARS-CoV-2 and coronaviruses. These TCRs' antigens remain unknown. The repertoire was sequenced with immunoSEQ multiplex PCR; TCRdb's copy has only in-frame clones and lacks some. The sample contains fewer than 20,000 clones, roughly 80% of which appear only once. Sequenced material: CD4+ T cells from PBMCs, cultured in vitro. The receptor source for this set is a human donor in good health. The CDR3 runs from the conserved cysteine through the conserved F or W.

v_gene,j_gene,CDR3aa
TRBV2,TRBJ2-5,CASVRDGAGETQYF
TRBV2,TRBJ2-1,CASSLQGALSYNEQFF
TRBV27,TRBJ2-7,CASSLGLAGSYEQYF
TRBV19,TRBJ2-3,CASSIDMGRKVADTQYF
TRBV18,TRBJ1-3,CASSPAVTGNTIYF
TRBV4-1,TRBJ2-7,CASSQDLGSGRVSSYEQYF
TRBV2,TRBJ2-7,CASSSTGYEQYF
TRBV18,TRBJ2-7,CASSPPGGGEQYF
TRBV2,TRBJ1-2,CAGQRTAEGGGYTF
TRBV28,TRBJ1-1,CASSLWKNTEAFF
TRBV7-2,TRBJ2-7,CASSLTSEQYF
TRBV7-7,TRBJ2-1,CASSESPTSGEQFF
TRBV19,TRBJ1-5,CASNPSKGARGQPQHF
TRBV5-1,TRBJ2-3,CASSSATSGGTDTQYF
TRBV12-3/TRBV12-4,TRBJ1-5,CASSKQVNQPQHF
TRBV29-1,TRBJ2-1,CSVEDRLRDYNEQFF
TRBV6-5,TRBJ1-2,CASSSGQGRGYTF
TRBV5-1,TRBJ2-5,CASSFNLAGSTVGETQYF
TRBV7-9,TRBJ1-1,CASSQARDTEAFF
TRBV14,TRBJ2-3,CASSHRLAGGIDTQYF
TRBV19,TRBJ1-1,CASSIALTGATEAFF
TRBV19,TRBJ2-2,CASSYMDTGELFF
TRBV18,TRBJ2-5,CASSPFVLAAQETQYF
TRBV27,TRBJ2-7,CASSLSLGQLYEQYF
TRBV7-9,TRBJ1-3,CASSSDIMGYSGNTIYF
TRBV6-4,TRBJ2-2,CASSGQGDTGELFF
TRBV24-1,TRBJ2-2,CATRRTGKTGELFF
TRBV19,TRBJ2-7,CASSVAESYEQYF
TRBV12-1,TRBJ2-3,CASERENSGASTFTDTQYF
TRBV5-1,TRBJ1-4,CASSLGGASNEKLFF
TRBV5-1,TRBJ2-7,CASSASGRASEQYF
TRBV11-2,TRBJ2-7,CASSLGGGLAGGLYEQYF
TRBV30,TRBJ1-2,CAWSVGTGNYGYTF
TRBV2,TRBJ2-5,CASSEPRQETQYF
TRBV7-9,TRBJ2-1,CASSPYSGGGYNEQFF
TRBV19,TRBJ1-1,CASSQGLNTEAFF
TRBV7-9,TRBJ1-2,CASTQTGGIYGYTF
TRBV2,TRBJ2-3,CASSLDRGGTDTQYF
TRBV27,TRBJ1-4,CASTNQQGKLFF
TRBV7-9,TRBJ2-7,CASSLVGGSSYEQYF
TRBV4-2,TRBJ2-3,CASSQDYGEPTDTQYF
TRBV12-5,TRBJ1-5,CASGLVLGRPYSNQPQHF
TRBV6-5,TRBJ2-7,CASSRTGGIPYEQYF
TRBV7-9,TRBJ1-5,CASSLALGDRQPQHF
TRBV27,TRBJ1-6,CASSLLSSYNSPLHF
TRBV6-5,TRBJ1-1,CASSRPDMNTEAFF
TRBV6-5,TRBJ1-2,CASTGGSGYTF
TRBV5-1,TRBJ2-5,CASSPGSSGKETQYF
TRBV7-9,TRBJ2-6,CASSETTLTGANVLTF
TRBV2,TRBJ2-1,CASSELGLALGVGQFF
TRBV6-6,TRBJ2-1,CASSHPGTSGSLLGNEQFF
TRBV3-1/TRBV3-2,TRBJ1-1,CASSQHSTVNTEAFF
TRBV30,TRBJ1-5,CAWGHLGNQPQHF
TRBV20-1,TRBJ2-5,CSARLPGTQYF